This T cell receptor (beta chain) was identified during a study of cytomegalovirus exposure and HLA in healthy donors. With respect to this clone: The target antigen is unknown.

V shed 2 bases and J shed 10 bases, with 9 bases lying between them. The germline CDR1 and CDR2 sequences are WNHNN and SYGVQD (reference sequence). The CDR3 loop spans 13 amino acids. Among the 100 to 150 subjects of the validation cohort, separate from the approximately 660-subject first cohort, were the donors. Repertoires were generated with immunoSEQ multiplex PCR, while TCRdb's copy carries only in-frame clones and drops some. The profile shows approximately 220,000 clones, approximately 87% of them singletons. Findings of the study overall: The study found most TCR sequences rare, yet found some public TCRs in many donors.

Specimen: PBMCs. This sequence was found in a man between 18 and 35 years old in good health and CMV-seronegative. The rearrangement joins TRBV10-1 to TRBJ1-6; unclear D gene. CDR3 loop: CASSEGLDSPLHF. The CDR3 DNA reads as TGCGCCAGCAGTGAGGGGCTCGACTCACCCCTCCACTTT.